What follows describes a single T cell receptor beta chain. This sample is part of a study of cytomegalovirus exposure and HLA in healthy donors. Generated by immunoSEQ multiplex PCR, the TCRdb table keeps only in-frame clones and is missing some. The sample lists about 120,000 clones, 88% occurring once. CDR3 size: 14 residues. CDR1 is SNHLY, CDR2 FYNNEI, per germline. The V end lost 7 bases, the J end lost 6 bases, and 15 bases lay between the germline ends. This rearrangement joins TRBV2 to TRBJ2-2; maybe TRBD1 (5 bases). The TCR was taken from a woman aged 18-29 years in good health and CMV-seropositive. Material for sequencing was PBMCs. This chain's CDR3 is CASKIQGLAGELFF. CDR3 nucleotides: TGTGCCAGCAAGATCCAGGGTTTGGCCGGGGAGCTGTTTTTT.